Listed below are T cell receptor beta chains from one sample, sequenced in a study of cytomegalovirus exposure and HLA in healthy donors. TCRdb's table, derived via immunoSEQ multiplex PCR, lists solely in-frame clones and lacks some. The sample carries over 100,000 clones, around 80% recorded once. Input material: PBMCs. These receptors were collected from a man aged 30 to 45 in good health and CMV-seronegative. Both conserved end residues are part of each CDR3. D genes are given only for firm matches. Rows may omit the clone size; those that give it use once, few, many or a size class.

clone_size d_call j_call v_call cdr3_nt cdr3_aa
. . TRBJ2-2 TRBV5-1 TGCGCCAGCAGCTTGCAGCAGGGACTCGTCACCGGGGAGCTGTTTTTT CASSLQQGLVTGELFF
. . TRBJ2-7 TRBV6-5 TGTGCCAGCAGTTACGCAGAGGGAAGACTTGGCGAGCAGTACTTC CASSYAEGRLGEQYF
. TRBD1 TRBJ2-7 TRBV15 TGTGCCACCAGGCTTTATGGGACAGGGGAAAACGAGCAGTACTTC CATRLYGTGENEQYF
. . TRBJ2-1 TRBV20-1 TGCAGTGCTTACTACAATGAGCAGTTCTTC CSAYYNEQFF
. . TRBJ1-1 TRBV13 TGTGCCAGCAGCTCTGGCCCGAACACTGAAGCTTTCTTT CASSSGPNTEAFF
. TRBD1 TRBJ1-4 TRBV6-5 TGTGCCAGCCGGACAGGGGGCGCGAGTGAAAAACTGTTTTTT CASRTGGASEKLFF
. TRBD1 TRBJ2-5 TRBV2 TGTGCCAGCGACCTGGACAGGGAAGAGACCCAGTACTTC CASDLDREETQYF
. . TRBJ2-1 TRBV6-5 TGTGCCAGCAGTTGGCGGTTAGCAGCGTACAATGAGCAGTTCTTC CASSWRLAAYNEQFF
. TRBD1 TRBJ1-2 TRBV7-9 TGTGCCAGCAGCTCCCGACAGGGGGAATATGGCTACACCTTC CASSSRQGEYGYTF
few TRBD1 TRBJ2-1 TRBV28 TGTGCCAGCAGTCTCAGGACAGGGCGCAATGAGCAGTTCTTC CASSLRTGRNEQFF
. TRBD2 TRBJ2-3 TRBV12-5 TGTGCTAGTGGTACGAGCGGGGCCACAGATACGCAGTATTTT CASGTSGATDTQYF
. . TRBJ2-7 TRBV5-1 TGCGCCAGCAGCTTGGGTCGGAGTAGCTCCTACGAGCAGTACTTC CASSLGRSSSYEQYF
. . TRBJ2-7 TRBV18 TGTGCCAGCTCACCACCGTCCGGGGGAAACGAGCAGTACTTC CASSPPSGGNEQYF
. TRBD1 TRBJ1-4 TRBV2 TGTGCCAGCAGAGTACAGGGGGCAGTTGAAAAACTGTTTTTT CASRVQGAVEKLFF
. TRBD1 TRBJ2-1 TRBV10-3 TGTGCCATCAGTGGGGGACAGAGCTCCTACAATGAGCAGTTCTTC CAISGGQSSYNEQFF
. . TRBJ2-7 TRBV11-2 TGTGCCAGCAGCATACTAGGGCTCGAGCAGTACTTC CASSILGLEQYF
. . TRBJ2-7 TRBV6-5 TGTGCCAGCAGTTACGCAGAGGCCTACGAGCAGTACTTC CASSYAEAYEQYF
. TRBD2 TRBJ2-3 TRBV11-2 TGTGCCAGCAGCTCCGAGACTAGCGGGGGGGGGACAGATACGCAGTATTTT CASSSETSGGGTDTQYF
. . TRBJ1-1 TRBV9 TGTGCCAGCAGCGTAGGAACAAATATGAACACTGAAGCTTTCTTT CASSVGTNMNTEAFF
. . TRBJ2-1 TRBV7-2 TGTGCCAGCAGCTCGCGGGGCGCCCCCTACAATGAGCAGTTCTTC CASSSRGAPYNEQFF
. TRBD2 TRBJ2-3 TRBV9 TGTGCCAGCAGCCCGAAAGCGGGGGGGCCTCCAGATACGCAGTATTTT CASSPKAGGPPDTQYF
. TRBD1 TRBJ2-7 TRBV7-9 TGTTCCAGCAGCGCTGGGGACAGGGGGGCCTACGAGCAGTACTTC CSSSAGDRGAYEQYF
. . TRBJ1-6 TRBV11-2 TGTGCCAGCAGCTACAGACAGTTTAATTCACCCCTCCACTTT CASSYRQFNSPLHF
. . TRBJ2-7 TRBV7-9 TGTGCCAGCAGCCAAATGGGTGTCGGCAGGCGGGCCGAGCAGTACTTC CASSQMGVGRRAEQYF
. TRBD1 TRBJ2-1 TRBV6-1 TGTGCCAGTAAGACAGGGAACAACGCTGAGCAGTTCTTC CASKTGNNAEQFF
. . TRBJ2-5 TRBV27 TGTGCCAGCAGTCCGCAAACGTGGCAGGGCCAAGAGACCCAGTACTTC CASSPQTWQGQETQYF
. . TRBJ2-5 TRBV29-1 TGCAGCGTTGAAATCGGCCAAGAGACCCAGTACTTC CSVEIGQETQYF